Listed below are T cell receptor beta chains from one sample, sequenced in a study of blood T cell repertoires in COVID-19. This table comes from immunoSEQ multiplex PCR, and its TCRdb copy is limited to in-frame clones, with some not included. The sample shows about 200,000 clones, roughly nine tenths of them seen only once. Material: peripheral blood. The source of these receptors is a man in his forties with active or convalescent COVID-19. CDR3s include the opening cysteine and the closing phenylalanine or tryptophan. The D gene is left open where the match is weak. Clone size appears in some rows only: once, few, many, or a class for an expanded clone.

J: TRBJ2-3; size: NA; D: NA; V: TRBV11-1; DNA: TGTGCCAGCAGCTTATGGGGCCCGCGCACAGATACGCAGTATTTT; CDR3: CASSLWGPRTDTQYF
J: TRBJ1-2; size: once; D: TRBD1; V: TRBV12-3/TRBV12-4; DNA: TGTGCCAGCAGTTCAGGGGGCCACTATGGCTACACCTTC; CDR3: CASSSGGHYGYTF
J: TRBJ2-2; size: NA; D: NA; V: TRBV9; DNA: TGTGCCAGCAGCGTTTTCCAGGGTCACGGGGAGCTGTTTTTT; CDR3: CASSVFQGHGELFF
J: TRBJ1-2; size: NA; D: TRBD1; V: TRBV12-3/TRBV12-4; DNA: TGTGCCAGCAGTTTAGTGACAGGGCCCTACACCTTC; CDR3: CASSLVTGPYTF
J: TRBJ2-5; size: once; D: NA; V: TRBV27; DNA: TGTGCCAGCAGACGGGGAATGGAAGAGACCCAGTACTTC; CDR3: CASRRGMEETQYF
J: TRBJ2-1; size: NA; D: NA; V: TRBV18; DNA: TGTGCCAGCTCACCGGGACTGGACCTCTCCAATGAGCAGTTCTTC; CDR3: CASSPGLDLSNEQFF
J: TRBJ1-2; size: once; D: NA; V: TRBV4-1; DNA: TGCGCCAGCAGCCATCCAGGAGGCTACTATGGCTACACCTTC; CDR3: CASSHPGGYYGYTF
J: TRBJ1-5; size: NA; D: TRBD1; V: TRBV28; DNA: TGTGCCAGCAGGCCAGGGGGGAGTGGTCAGCCCCAGCATTTT; CDR3: CASRPGGSGQPQHF
J: TRBJ2-1; size: NA; D: NA; V: TRBV7-9; DNA: TGTGCCAGCAGCCCCATGGTGTCCGAACAAAGCTCCTACAATGAGCAGTTCTTC; CDR3: CASSPMVSEQSSYNEQFF
J: TRBJ1-2; size: NA; D: NA; V: TRBV28; DNA: TGTGCCAGCAGCTTCCAGGCCAAGACCTATAACTATGGCTACACCTTC; CDR3: CASSFQAKTYNYGYTF
J: TRBJ1-1; size: NA; D: TRBD1; V: TRBV30; DNA: TGTGCCTGGAGTGTAATTAACGGGGACAGGCGATTCCTGAACACTGAAGCTTTCTTT; CDR3: CAWSVINGDRRFLNTEAFF
J: TRBJ2-5; size: NA; D: NA; V: TRBV5-1; DNA: TGCGCCAGCAGCTTGGGGCAGGTGGAGACCCAGTACTTC; CDR3: CASSLGQVETQYF
J: TRBJ2-7; size: NA; D: TRBD2; V: TRBV2; DNA: TGTGCCAGCATAGGACTAGCTAATTCCTACGAGCAGTACTTC; CDR3: CASIGLANSYEQYF
J: TRBJ1-5; size: NA; D: TRBD1; V: TRBV6-5; DNA: TGTGCCAGCAGGGCGGACAGGAGCCCTAATCAGCCCCAGCATTTT; CDR3: CASRADRSPNQPQHF
J: TRBJ2-7; size: NA; D: TRBD1; V: TRBV24-1; DNA: TGTGCCACCAGTGATGGACAGGGCGTCGGCCGGAGTCACGAGCAGTACTTC; CDR3: CATSDGQGVGRSHEQYF
J: TRBJ1-2; size: NA; D: TRBD1; V: TRBV9; DNA: TGTGCCAGCAGCCCTGGGACAGGGGGCATCTATGGCTACACCTTC; CDR3: CASSPGTGGIYGYTF
J: TRBJ1-1; size: NA; D: NA; V: TRBV3-1/TRBV3-2; DNA: TGTGCCAGCGGCGGAAACACTGAAGCTTTCTTT; CDR3: CASGGNTEAFF
J: TRBJ2-3; size: NA; D: TRBD2; V: TRBV15; DNA: TGTGCCACCAGCAGAGATAGCGGGCCAGATACGCAGTATTTT; CDR3: CATSRDSGPDTQYF
J: TRBJ1-1; size: NA; D: NA; V: TRBV27; DNA: TGTGCCAGCAGTTCGCGGAACAGCCGGGCACCTACAGGGAGAGGGATATCGAACACTGAAGCTTTCTTT; CDR3: CASSSRNSRAPTGRGISNTEAFF
J: TRBJ1-3; size: once; D: NA; V: TRBV5-4; DNA: TGTGCCAGCAGCCAGGACAGATACTCTGGAAACACCATATATTTT; CDR3: CASSQDRYSGNTIYF
J: TRBJ1-5; size: NA; D: TRBD1; V: TRBV5-6; DNA: TGTGCCAGCAGCCTCGACAGGGGCAATGTTCAGCCCCAGCATTTT; CDR3: CASSLDRGNVQPQHF
J: TRBJ1-2; size: NA; D: TRBD1; V: TRBV5-6; DNA: TGTGCCAGCACCCTGGACAGGGGATTAGGCTACACCTTC; CDR3: CASTLDRGLGYTF
J: TRBJ2-7; size: NA; D: NA; V: TRBV9; DNA: TGTGCCAGCAGCGCCGCGATGCCGGGGACCTACGAGCAGTACTTC; CDR3: CASSAAMPGTYEQYF
J: TRBJ1-6; size: NA; D: NA; V: TRBV24-1; DNA: TGTGCCACCAGTGAAATGCCCCGGGGATCACCCCTCCACTTT; CDR3: CATSEMPRGSPLHF
J: TRBJ2-5; size: NA; D: TRBD1; V: TRBV7-9; DNA: TGTGCCAGCAGCCCGCAACGGGACAGGGAAGAGACCCAGTACTTC; CDR3: CASSPQRDREETQYF
J: TRBJ1-3; size: NA; D: TRBD1; V: TRBV5-1; DNA: TGCGCCAGCAGCGGGACAGTCTCTGGAAACACCATATATTTT; CDR3: CASSGTVSGNTIYF
J: TRBJ1-5; size: NA; D: TRBD1; V: TRBV5-1; DNA: TGCGCCAGCAGCTTAGACAGGGTCACGGGCAATCAGCCCCAGCATTTT; CDR3: CASSLDRVTGNQPQHF
J: TRBJ1-2; size: NA; D: TRBD1; V: TRBV5-1; DNA: TGCGCCAGCAGATCGGGATCGACAGGGCGCTATGGCTACACCTTC; CDR3: CASRSGSTGRYGYTF
J: TRBJ1-5; size: NA; D: NA; V: TRBV28; DNA: TGTGCCAGCAGTTTATACGGGGAGGGACTTCAGCCCCAGCATTTT; CDR3: CASSLYGEGLQPQHF
J: TRBJ2-3; size: NA; D: NA; V: TRBV5-1; DNA: TGCGCCAGCAGCTTGGATGCGGGAAGCACAGATACGCAGTATTTT; CDR3: CASSLDAGSTDTQYF
J: TRBJ2-3; size: NA; D: TRBD1; V: TRBV6-6; DNA: TGTGCCAGCAAAGAGACAGGGAACACAGATACGCAGTATTTT; CDR3: CASKETGNTDTQYF
J: TRBJ2-3; size: NA; D: TRBD1; V: TRBV14; DNA: TGTGCCAGCAGCCAAGCGGACAGGGGGCGGCTTTCGACAGATACGCAGTATTTT; CDR3: CASSQADRGRLSTDTQYF
J: TRBJ2-1; size: NA; D: NA; V: TRBV28; DNA: TGTGCCAGCAGTTTAGGCCCTCGGAGTGAGCAGTTCTTC; CDR3: CASSLGPRSEQFF
J: TRBJ2-5; size: NA; D: TRBD1; V: TRBV5-1; DNA: TGCGCCAGCAGCTTACCCACAGGGGGCAAAGAGACCCAGTACTTC; CDR3: CASSLPTGGKETQYF
J: TRBJ2-1; size: NA; D: NA; V: TRBV19; DNA: TGTGCCAGTAGGTTCGGGCTAGCCAACAATGAGCAGTTCTTC; CDR3: CASRFGLANNEQFF
J: TRBJ1-1; size: once; D: NA; V: TRBV5-1; DNA: TGCGCCAGCAGCTTTGGTAACAGGGAGGGAGCTGAAGCTTTCTTT; CDR3: CASSFGNREGAEAFF
J: TRBJ1-3; size: NA; D: NA; V: TRBV11-2; DNA: TGTGCCAGCAGCTTAGTCTCAGGGACTGGAAACACCATATATTTT; CDR3: CASSLVSGTGNTIYF
J: TRBJ1-6; size: NA; D: NA; V: TRBV9; DNA: TGTGCCAGCAGCCCCCCAGGTTATAATTCACCCCTCCACTTT; CDR3: CASSPPGYNSPLHF
J: TRBJ2-3; size: NA; D: NA; V: TRBV6-5; DNA: TGTGCCAGCAGTTACGCGGGGACCGGGGGCACAGATACGCAGTATTTT; CDR3: CASSYAGTGGTDTQYF
J: TRBJ2-3; size: NA; D: NA; V: TRBV5-1; DNA: TGCGCCAGCAGTTTCAGGGCCTCCGGCACAGATACGCAGTATTTT; CDR3: CASSFRASGTDTQYF
J: TRBJ1-1; size: NA; D: TRBD1; V: TRBV5-4; DNA: TGTGCCAGCAGTGTTGGACAGGGGATTAAAAGAAACACTGAAGCTTTCTTT; CDR3: CASSVGQGIKRNTEAFF
J: TRBJ2-7; size: NA; D: TRBD2; V: TRBV3-1/TRBV3-2; DNA: TGTGCCAGCAGCCAAGAGATCCCTAGCGGGAGTGGGGACGAGCAGTACTTC; CDR3: CASSQEIPSGSGDEQYF
J: TRBJ2-7; size: NA; D: NA; V: TRBV30; DNA: TGTGCCTGGAGTGTATCCGGCGAGCAGTACTTC; CDR3: CAWSVSGEQYF
J: TRBJ1-1; size: NA; D: TRBD1; V: TRBV28; DNA: TGTGCCAGCAGTTTCCCGGGACAGGGGAACACTGAAGCTTTCTTT; CDR3: CASSFPGQGNTEAFF
J: TRBJ2-1; size: NA; D: TRBD2; V: TRBV4-2; DNA: TGTGCCAGCAGCCGCAACGGGGCGGGGGGTTTTAATGAGCAGTTCTTC; CDR3: CASSRNGAGGFNEQFF
J: TRBJ2-7; size: NA; D: TRBD2; V: TRBV3-1/TRBV3-2; DNA: TGTGCCAGCAGCCAAGGACTGATGGGCGGGGGGGTCGAGCAGTACTTC; CDR3: CASSQGLMGGGVEQYF
J: TRBJ1-3; size: NA; D: NA; V: TRBV30; DNA: TGTGCCTGGAGTCGGAGCTCTGGAAACACCATATATTTT; CDR3: CAWSRSSGNTIYF